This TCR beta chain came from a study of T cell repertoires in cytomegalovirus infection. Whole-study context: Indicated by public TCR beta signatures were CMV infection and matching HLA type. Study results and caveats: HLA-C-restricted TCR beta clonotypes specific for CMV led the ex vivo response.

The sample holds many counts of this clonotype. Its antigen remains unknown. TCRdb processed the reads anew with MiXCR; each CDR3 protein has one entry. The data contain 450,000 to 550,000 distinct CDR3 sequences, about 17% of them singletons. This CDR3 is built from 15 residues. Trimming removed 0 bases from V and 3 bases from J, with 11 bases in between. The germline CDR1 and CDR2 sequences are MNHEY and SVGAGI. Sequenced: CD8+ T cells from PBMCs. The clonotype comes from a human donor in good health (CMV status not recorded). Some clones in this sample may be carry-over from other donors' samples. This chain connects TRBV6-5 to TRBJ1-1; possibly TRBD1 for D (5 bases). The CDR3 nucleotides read TGTGCCAGCAGTTACTCAGAAGGGACCCACACTGAAGCTTTCTTT. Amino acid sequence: CASSYSEGTHTEAFF.